The source of this TCR beta chain is a study of blood T cell repertoires in COVID-19 (TCRdb year 2020). Some background on the complete study: The collaborator samples originated in the United States, Italy and Spain and spanned the acute and convalescent phases of COVID-19. Nearly every sample came with metadata listing a de-identified subject ID, COVID-19 status, age in years and sex. Samples came from the ongoing ImmuneRACE study (first 160 participants) plus 1,254 subjects from 6 global collaborators. The prospective study material was composed of cDNA or gDNA derived from T cells, B-cell-depleted T cells, or PBMCs. A freely available public database, intended as a resource for researchers studying the immune response to SARS-CoV-2, is where the repertoires were released. Where available, HLA class I and class II types were obtained from metadata supplied by the sample provider rather than from assay-based typing. The dataset comprised deeply sampled blood TCRbeta repertoires from subjects exposed to, actively infected with, or recovered from COVID-19. The paper's findings and limits, for the study overall: The amount of clinical and demographic metadata varied by source and participant and was provided uncurated.

The germline V gene (reference sequence) sets CDR1 to GTSNPN and CDR2 to SVGIG. The CDR3 starts with the cysteine, ends with the phenylalanine, and has 12 residues. Of the read, only the CDR3 DNA is kept; its 36 bases are in frame from base 1. Trimming takes 0 bases from V and 4 bases from J, and the germline ends sit 3 bases apart. With regard to this clone: What this receptor recognizes is not known. Base quality data are lacking; no much larger clone is found one base away.

In Seattle, one collaborating source enrolled patients while the infection was active and tracked those patients longitudinally over the course of disease. The collaborating institutions used their own protocols to collect whole blood in K2EDTA tubes. For TCRbeta analysis, collaborators shipped samples as frozen whole blood, isolated PBMCs, or DNA extracted from either of those sample types. TCRbeta CDR3 regions were amplified from genomic DNA by means of the immunoSEQ Assay, a bias-controlled multiplex PCR. Turning to the authors' computational methods: Nucleated cell counts per sample were estimated from amplification of reference gene primers within the assay. To quantify the absolute abundance of each unique TCRbeta CDR3 rearrangement, sequence reads were collapsed and filtered. For each sample, productive Simpson clonality was calculated as the square root of Simpson's diversity index across productive rearrangements. This is the immuneACCESS table as TCRdb keeps it, with only in-frame sequences that have V and J called. A part of the clones is gone; compared with another copy, unresolved V genes explain less than half, and the rest is unexplained. V and J calls and clone size are as listed in that table; D and trimming were resolved from the DNA. The sample table shows about 270,000 clones, and around 88% are seen once. The ten largest clones add up to 5.5% to 6.5% of the sample.

The rearrangement combines TRBV30 with TRBJ1-4; the D gene assignment is ambiguous. Source material: peripheral blood. This TCR derives from a woman over 75 with COVID-19, enrolled during active disease. The nucleotides read TGTGCCTGGAGTGTTAGTAATGAAAAACTGTTTTTT. It translates as CAWSVSNEKLFF.